Shown below are 11 T cell receptor beta chains from a single sample sequenced in a study of blood T cell repertoires in COVID-19. Sequenced by immunoSEQ multiplex PCR; TCRdb stores in-frame clones only, minus some. The sample gives 120,000 to 150,000 clones, over 80% of which show up once; 2.5% to 3% is in the top ten. Source material: peripheral blood. All receptors come from a woman between 35 and 50 years old with active or convalescent COVID-19.

To note about this clone: Distinct nucleotide sequences in the sample also encode this CDR3. The genes are TRBV6-6 and TRBJ1-1; 10 bases line up with TRBD1. The length of the CDR3 is 15 residues. CDR1 and CDR2 from the germline V gene are MNHNY and SVGAGI (reference sequence). The J segment lost 2 bases and the V segment lost 2 bases, leaving 2 bases of the junction unmatched. CDR3 region: CASSYPTGGNTEAFF. The DNA for the CDR3 is TGTGCCAGCAGTTACCCGACAGGGGGCAACACTGAAGCTTTCTTT.

The chain recombines TRBV3-1 (or the pseudogene TRBV3-2) with TRBJ2-7; possible D gene TRBD1, 6 bases. This CDR3 comprises 16 residues. The germline gives CDR1 LGHDT, CDR2 YNNKEL (reference sequence). Between the trimmed V and J ends, which lost 7 bases and 0 bases, there was a span of 19 bases. CDR3 nucleotides: TGTGCCAGCACTCAGACAGGCGGCCCGAGCTCCTACGAGCAGTACTTC. The encoded protein is CASTQTGGPSSYEQYF.

With respect to this clone: Other nucleotide sequences from this sample produce the same CDR3. This sequence joins TRBV10-3 and TRBJ1-1; 11 nucleotides align to TRBD1. The germline V gene has CDR1 ENHRY and CDR2 SYGVKD. The CDR3 extends over 15 amino acids. Trimming cost V 3 bases and J 4 bases; bases outside gene matches: 4. The CDR3: CAISERGQGGTEAFF. CDR3 in DNA: TGTGCCATCAGTGAAAGGGGACAGGGGGGCACTGAAGCTTTCTTT.

The chain is built from TRBV27 and TRBJ2-7; a possible D gene is TRBD2 (6 bases). The CDR3 is 13 amino acids. V gave up 8 bases and J gave up 7 bases, with 18 bases separating them. Germline assignment: CDR1 MNHEY and CDR2 SMNVEV (reference sequence). The CDR3 DNA reads TGTGCCAGCCGGGACTTCTCCATTGGAGAGCAGTACTTC. This encodes CASRDFSIGEQYF.

This chain connects TRBV28 to TRBJ2-5; 16 nucleotides match TRBD2. CDR1 and CDR2 (germline): MDHEN, SYDVKM. The CDR3 is 16 residues long. The V segment lost 6 bases and the J segment 5 bases; nucleotides outside the gene matches: 6. The chain's CDR3 is CASRRGLAGGRETQYF. CDR3 nucleotide sequence: TGTGCCAGCAGACGGGGACTAGCGGGGGGGCGTGAGACCCAGTACTTC.

In this sample, this clone turned up once. The chain is built from TRBV7-9 and TRBJ1-1; perhaps TRBD1 as D (5 bases). From germline, CDR1 is SEHNR and CDR2 FQNEAQ (reference sequence). V dropped 7 bases and J dropped 1 base, with 10 bases sitting between them. The CDR3 extends over 13 amino acids. The CDR3 sequence is CASNLRENTEAFF. The CDR3 DNA sequence: TGTGCCAGCAACCTCAGGGAGAACACTGAAGCTTTCTTT.

The rearrangement joins TRBV2 to TRBJ1-1; 10 nucleotides align to TRBD1. The CDR3 is 15 residues long. V shed 7 bases, J shed 0 bases, and the junction held 5 bases outside the gene matches. The germline V gene encodes CDR1 SNHLY and CDR2 FYNNEI. The CDR3 sequence: CASTGTGVMNTEAFF. The CDR3, as DNA: TGTGCCAGCACAGGGACAGGGGTAATGAACACTGAAGCTTTCTTT.

This rearrangement joins TRBV7-2 to TRBJ1-2; weak D call: TRBD1 (5 bases). The V and J ends lost 5 bases and 3 bases respectively, with 7 bases between them. The CDR3 is 12 residues long. CDR1 and CDR2 from the germline V gene are SGHTA and FQGNSA. The CDR3 region is CASSPTDYGYTF. The CDR3 DNA reads TGTGCCAGCAGCCCGACAGACTATGGCTACACCTTC.

The chain couples TRBV9 to TRBJ2-1; no definite D call. The CDR3 contains 13 residues. The germline V gene has CDR1 SGDLS and CDR2 YYNGEE. The V gene lost 4 bases and the J gene lost 5 bases, with 10 bases spanning the gap. The CDR3 reads CASSLWAHNEQFF. CDR3 in DNA: TGTGCCAGCAGCCTCTGGGCCCACAATGAGCAGTTCTTC.

In its sample, this clone was seen once. V usage is TRBV27 and J usage is TRBJ2-7, with 8 bases lining up with TRBD1. The ends lost 6 bases at V and 4 bases at J; junction bases unmatched: 5. The germline gives CDR1 MNHEY, CDR2 SMNVEV (reference sequence). CDR3 length equals 13 residues. CDR3 in DNA: TGTGCCAGCAGCTCGACAGGGGTGTACGAGCAGTACTTC. This sequence encodes CASSSTGVYEQYF.

V usage is TRBV25-1 and J usage is TRBJ1-1; tentatively, D is TRBD1 (6 bases). Trimming pared 5 bases from V and 3 bases from J, leaving 19 bases between. The germline CDR1 and CDR2 sequences are MGHDK and SYGVNS. CDR3 length: 16 amino acids. The CDR3 DNA sequence: TGTGCCAGCAGTCCATCCCTGGGGGCTGGGGACACTGAAGCTTTCTTT. Encoded protein: CASSPSLGAGDTEAFF.